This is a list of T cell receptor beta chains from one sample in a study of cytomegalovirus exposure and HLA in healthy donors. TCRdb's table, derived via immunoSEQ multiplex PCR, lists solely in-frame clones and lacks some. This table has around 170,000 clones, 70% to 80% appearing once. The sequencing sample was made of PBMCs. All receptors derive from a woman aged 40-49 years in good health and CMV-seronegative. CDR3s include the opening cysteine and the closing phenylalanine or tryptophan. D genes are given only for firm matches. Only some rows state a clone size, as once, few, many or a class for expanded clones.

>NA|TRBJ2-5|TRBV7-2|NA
TGTGCCAGCAGCTTAGACAGGGTGGAGACCCAGTACTTC
CASSLDRVETQYF
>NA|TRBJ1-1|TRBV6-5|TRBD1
TGTGCCAGCAGTCCTGCTCGGACAGGGCTTGGTGAAGCTTTCTTT
CASSPARTGLGEAFF
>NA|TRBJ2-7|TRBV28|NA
TGTGCCAGCAGTTCCCCCCGTCTCGGACAGCAGAGCTCCTACGAGCAGTACTTC
CASSSPRLGQQSSYEQYF
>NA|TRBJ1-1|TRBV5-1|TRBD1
TGCGCCAGCAGCACCGGGACAGGGGGCGCGGTTAGTTCTCTATCCACTGAAGCTTTCTTT
CASSTGTGGAVSSLSTEAFF
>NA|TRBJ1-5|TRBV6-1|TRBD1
TGTGCCAGCGGGACAGTAAGGTATCAGCCCCAGCATTTT
CASGTVRYQPQHF
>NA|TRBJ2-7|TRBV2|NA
TGTGCCAGCAGTGGTATGAGGGCGGCCCCCGGGCAGTACTTC
CASSGMRAAPGQYF
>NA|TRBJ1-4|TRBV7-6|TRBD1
TGTGCCAGCAGCTTAGGGTCCCCGGGACAGAACGAAAAACTGTTTTTT
CASSLGSPGQNEKLFF
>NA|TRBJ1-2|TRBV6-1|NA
TGTGCCAGCCGAGGAGATTTCGGTTATGGCTACACCTTC
CASRGDFGYGYTF
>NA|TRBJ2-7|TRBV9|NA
TGTGCCAGCAGCCGGGGGACCCGCAACTTATACGAGCAGTACTTC
CASSRGTRNLYEQYF
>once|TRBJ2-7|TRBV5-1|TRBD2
TGCGCCAGCAGCTTCCCGGGACTAGCGGGGAACTCCTACGAGCAGTACTTC
CASSFPGLAGNSYEQYF
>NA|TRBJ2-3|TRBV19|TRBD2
TGTGCCAGTAGTCTCGGGGGGGCTCGTGGCACAGATACGCAGTATTTT
CASSLGGARGTDTQYF
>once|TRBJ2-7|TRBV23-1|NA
TGCGCCAGCAGCCCCGGGGGGCCCTCGTCCTACGAGCAGTACTTC
CASSPGGPSSYEQYF
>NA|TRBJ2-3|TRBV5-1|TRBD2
TGCGCCAGCAGCTTCCTGGCGGGAGTTCCAGATACGCAGTATTTT
CASSFLAGVPDTQYF
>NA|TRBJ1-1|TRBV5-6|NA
TGTGCCAGCAGCTTGGTGTCAGGGCACACTGAAGCTTTCTTT
CASSLVSGHTEAFF
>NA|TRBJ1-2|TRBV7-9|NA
TGTGCCAGCAGCTTGGGCGGGAATGGCTACACCTTC
CASSLGGNGYTF
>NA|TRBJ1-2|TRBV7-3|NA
TGTGCCAGCAGCTTAAACCCCCAGGATGGCTACACCTTC
CASSLNPQDGYTF
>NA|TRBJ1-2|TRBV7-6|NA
TGTGCCAGCAGCTTAATAGCAGGGACACTCGAAGGCTACACCTTC
CASSLIAGTLEGYTF
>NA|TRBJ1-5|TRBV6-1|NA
TGTGCCAGCATCCAGGGTAATCCAAATCAGCCCCAGCATTTT
CASIQGNPNQPQHF
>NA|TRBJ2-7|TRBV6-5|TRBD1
TGTGCCAGCAGTACAACAGGGGGCGAGTACGAGCAGTACTTC
CASSTTGGEYEQYF
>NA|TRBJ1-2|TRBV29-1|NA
TGCAGCGTTGCCCCCGACATAAACTATGGCTACACCTTC
CSVAPDINYGYTF
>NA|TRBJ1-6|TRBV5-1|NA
TGCGCCAGCAGTCGACTGTCGAGCTCCTATAATTCACCCCTCCACTTT
CASSRLSSSYNSPLHF
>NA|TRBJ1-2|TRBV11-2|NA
TGTGCCAGCAGCTTAGGGACAGCTAACTATGGCTACACCTTC
CASSLGTANYGYTF
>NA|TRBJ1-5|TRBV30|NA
TGTGCCTGGAACCAGGGAAGCAATCAGCCCCAGCATTTT
CAWNQGSNQPQHF
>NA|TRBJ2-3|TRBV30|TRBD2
TGTGCCTGGAGTCCCGGGACTAGTCAAGATACGCAGTATTTT
CAWSPGTSQDTQYF
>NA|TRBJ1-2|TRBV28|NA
TGTGCCAGCGGAGGGGAAGGGTGGGGTATCTATGGCTACACCTTC
CASGGEGWGIYGYTF
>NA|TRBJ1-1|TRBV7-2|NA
TGTGCCAGCAGCCGCCAGGGCATGAACACTGAAGCTTTCTTT
CASSRQGMNTEAFF
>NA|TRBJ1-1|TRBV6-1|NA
TGTGCCAGCAGTGAAAGGGGAGCTTTCTTT
CASSERGAFF
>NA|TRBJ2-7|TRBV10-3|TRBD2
TGTGCCATCAGCTTGGTGACTAGCAGCCGCGAGCAGTACTTC
CAISLVTSSREQYF
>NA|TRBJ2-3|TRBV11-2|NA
TGTGCCAGCAGCTTAGCCCCTCGGCGGGCTATCACAGATACGCAGTATTTT
CASSLAPRRAITDTQYF